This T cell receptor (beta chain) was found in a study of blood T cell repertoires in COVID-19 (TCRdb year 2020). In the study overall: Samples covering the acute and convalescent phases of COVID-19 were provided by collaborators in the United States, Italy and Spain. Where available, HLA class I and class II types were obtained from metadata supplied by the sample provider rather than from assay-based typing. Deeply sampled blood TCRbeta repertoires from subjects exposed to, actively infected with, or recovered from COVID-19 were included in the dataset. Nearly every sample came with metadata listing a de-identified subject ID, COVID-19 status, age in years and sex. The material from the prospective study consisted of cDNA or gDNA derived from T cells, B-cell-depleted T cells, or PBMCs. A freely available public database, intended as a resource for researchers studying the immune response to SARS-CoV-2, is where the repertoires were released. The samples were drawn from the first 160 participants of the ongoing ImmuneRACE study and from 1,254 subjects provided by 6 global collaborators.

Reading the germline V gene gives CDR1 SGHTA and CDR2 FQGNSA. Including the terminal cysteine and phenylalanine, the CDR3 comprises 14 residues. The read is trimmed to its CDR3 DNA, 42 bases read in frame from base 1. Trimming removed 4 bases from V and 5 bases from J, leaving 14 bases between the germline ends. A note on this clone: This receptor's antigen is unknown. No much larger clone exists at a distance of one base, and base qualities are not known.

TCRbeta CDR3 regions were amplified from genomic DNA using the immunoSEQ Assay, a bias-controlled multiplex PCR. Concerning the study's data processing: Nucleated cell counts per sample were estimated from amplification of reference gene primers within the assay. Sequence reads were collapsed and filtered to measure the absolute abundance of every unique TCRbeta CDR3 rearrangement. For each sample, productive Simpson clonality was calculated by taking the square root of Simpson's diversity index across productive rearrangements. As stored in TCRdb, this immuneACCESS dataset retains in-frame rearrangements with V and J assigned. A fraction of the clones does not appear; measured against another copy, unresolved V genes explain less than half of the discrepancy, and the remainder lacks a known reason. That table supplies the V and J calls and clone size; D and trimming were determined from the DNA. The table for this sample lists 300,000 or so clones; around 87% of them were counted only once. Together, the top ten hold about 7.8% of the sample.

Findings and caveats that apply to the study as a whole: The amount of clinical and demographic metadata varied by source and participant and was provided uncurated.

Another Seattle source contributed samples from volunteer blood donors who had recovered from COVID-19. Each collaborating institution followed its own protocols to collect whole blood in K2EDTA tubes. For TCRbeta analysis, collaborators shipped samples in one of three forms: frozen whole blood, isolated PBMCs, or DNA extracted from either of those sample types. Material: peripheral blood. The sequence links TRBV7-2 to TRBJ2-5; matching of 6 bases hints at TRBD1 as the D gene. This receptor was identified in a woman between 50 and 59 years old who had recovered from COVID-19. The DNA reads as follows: TGTGCCAGCAGCTCACGGACCACAGGGGAGACCCAGTACTTC. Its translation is CASSSRTTGETQYF.